The TCR beta chain described here comes from a study of human T cells and chemical hapten exposure. Whole-study context: Patients were given diphenylcyclopropenone on the scalp weekly across the roughly 25-week study. Alopecia areata, totalis and universalis patients, mostly female, were included. DPC at 0.01% went onto the upper back in patch tests, read at 6 days.

V was shortened by 1 base and J by 0 bases, with 4 bases between the two germline ends. CDR3 length: 14 amino acids. The V gene's germline CDR1 is MGHDK and CDR2 SYGVNS. TCRdb reprocessed the RACE reads via MiXCR and lists one record per CDR3 protein. The sample holds 35,000 to 45,000 distinct CDR3 sequences, around 12% seen once. Specified time point: pre-sensitization, week 0. The treatment: therapeutic diphenylcyclopropenone sensitization with weekly scalp DPC. Findings of the study overall: Expanded TCR sets contained significantly more large CDR3 similarity clusters than controls.

This clonotype was recorded at least ten times. Antigen specificity is unknown. V and J are TRBV25-1 and TRBJ2-4; no definite D call. Material: whole blood, obtained in connection with sensitization to the hapten diphenylcyclopropenone (DPC). The TCR comes from a woman aged 25-40 years with alopecia areata. Some clones in this sample may be carry-over from other donors' samples. This chain's CDR3 is CASSEFGAKNIQYF. The CDR3 DNA reads TGTGCCAGCAGTGAATTCGGAGCCAAAAACATTCAGTACTTC.